This T cell receptor (beta chain) was sequenced in a study of tumor-infiltrating lymphocytes in primary liver carcinoma. Study summary: Tumors measured roughly 4.2 to 11 cm and were stage T1-T3 N0M0. Study-wide results and limits: Among the pair types, tumor region pairs showed more overlap than tumor-adjacent and tumor-blood pairs. The top-250-clone fraction was significantly higher in tumors than in blood (p = 0.039).

Germline V gives CDR1 SGHAT, CDR2 FQDESV (reference sequence). CDR3 length equals 14 residues. The ends were cut back, 5 bases at V and 3 bases at J, with 13 bases in the middle. Germline DNA was also extracted, with blood RNA taken from unsorted whole blood. With chronic HBV infection, the patients were also treatment-naive. A constant-region primer primed TCR beta cDNA synthesis from around 500 ng of total RNA. Library construction for TCR beta comprised three nested multiplex PCR rounds performed with slightly modified ARM-PCR. In the first two PCR rounds, TRBV1-TRBV30 forward primers were paired with a C-beta reverse primer, and each round lasted roughly 9 cycles. One entry per CDR3 protein results from TCRdb running MiXCR on the multiplex PCR reads. The sample contains 330,000 or so distinct CDR3 sequences, about two thirds of which appear only once. As for this clonotype: The antigen is undetermined.

This receptor was obtained from a man aged 40-49 years with primary liver carcinoma and hepatitis B virus infection. The gene calls are TRBV11-1 and TRBJ1-1; D is unresolved. The sequencing sample was made of peripheral blood. The CDR3 nucleotides read TGTGCCAGCAGCGTACGACCCGAGGACACTGAAGCTTTCTTT. Translating gives CASSVRPEDTEAFF.